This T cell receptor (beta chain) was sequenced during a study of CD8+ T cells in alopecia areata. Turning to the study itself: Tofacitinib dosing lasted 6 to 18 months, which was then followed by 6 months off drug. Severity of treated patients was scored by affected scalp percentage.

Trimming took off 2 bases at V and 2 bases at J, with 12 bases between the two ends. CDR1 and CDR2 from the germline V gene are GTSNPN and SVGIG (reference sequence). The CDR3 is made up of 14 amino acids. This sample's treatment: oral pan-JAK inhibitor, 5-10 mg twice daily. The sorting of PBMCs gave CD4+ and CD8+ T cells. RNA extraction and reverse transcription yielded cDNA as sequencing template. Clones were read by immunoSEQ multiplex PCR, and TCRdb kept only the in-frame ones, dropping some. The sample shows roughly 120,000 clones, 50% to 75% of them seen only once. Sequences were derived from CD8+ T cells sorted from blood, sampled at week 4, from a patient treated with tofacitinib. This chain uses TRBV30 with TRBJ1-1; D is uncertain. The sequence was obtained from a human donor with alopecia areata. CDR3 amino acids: CAWSMALTNTEAFF. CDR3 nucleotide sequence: TGTGCCTGGAGTATGGCCCTGACTAACACTGAAGCTTTCTTT. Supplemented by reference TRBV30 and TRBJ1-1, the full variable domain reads SQTIHQWPATLVQPVGSPLSLECTVEGTSNPNLYWYRQAAGRGLQLLFYSVGIGQISSEVPQNLSASRPQDRQFILSSKKLLLSDSGFYLCAWSMALTNTEAFFGQGTRLTVV.